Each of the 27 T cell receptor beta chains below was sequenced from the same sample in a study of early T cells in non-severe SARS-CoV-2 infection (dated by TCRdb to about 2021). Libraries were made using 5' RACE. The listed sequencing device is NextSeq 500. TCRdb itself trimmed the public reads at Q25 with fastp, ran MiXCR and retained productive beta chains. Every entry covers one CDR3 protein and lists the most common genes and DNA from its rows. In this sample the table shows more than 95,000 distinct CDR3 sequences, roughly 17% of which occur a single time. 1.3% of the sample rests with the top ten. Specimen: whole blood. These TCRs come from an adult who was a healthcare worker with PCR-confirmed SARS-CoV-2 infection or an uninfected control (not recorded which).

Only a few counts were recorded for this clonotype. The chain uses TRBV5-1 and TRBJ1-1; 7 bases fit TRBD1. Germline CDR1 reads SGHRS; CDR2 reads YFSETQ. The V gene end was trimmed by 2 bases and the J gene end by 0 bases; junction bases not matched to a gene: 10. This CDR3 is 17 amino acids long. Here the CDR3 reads CASSFSHRGDMNTEAFF. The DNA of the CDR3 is TGCGCCAGCAGCTTCTCCCACAGGGGAGACATGAACACTGAAGCTTTCTTT.

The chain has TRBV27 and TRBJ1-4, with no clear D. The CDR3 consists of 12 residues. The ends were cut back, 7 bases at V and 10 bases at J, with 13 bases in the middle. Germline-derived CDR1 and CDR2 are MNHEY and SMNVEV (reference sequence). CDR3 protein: CASNHGTGKLFF. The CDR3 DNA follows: TGTGCCAGCAACCATGGAACTGGAAAACTGTTTTTT. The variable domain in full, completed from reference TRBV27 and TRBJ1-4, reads EAQVTQNPRYLITVTGKKLTVTCSQNMNHEYMSWYRQDPGLGLRQIYYSMNVEVTDKGDVPEGYKVSRKEKRNFPLILESPSPNQTSLYFCASNHGTGKLFFGSGTQLSVL.

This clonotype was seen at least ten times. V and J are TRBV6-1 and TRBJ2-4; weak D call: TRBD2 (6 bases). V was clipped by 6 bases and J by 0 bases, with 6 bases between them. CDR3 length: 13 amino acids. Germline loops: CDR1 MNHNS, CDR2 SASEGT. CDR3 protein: CASREGAKNIQYF. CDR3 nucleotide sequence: TGTGCCAGCAGGGAGGGAGCCAAAAACATTCAGTACTTC.

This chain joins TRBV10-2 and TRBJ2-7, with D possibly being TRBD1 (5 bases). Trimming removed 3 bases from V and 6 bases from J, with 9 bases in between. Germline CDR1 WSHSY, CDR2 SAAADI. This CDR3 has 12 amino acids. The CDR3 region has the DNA TGCGCCAGCAGTGAACAGGCGTCCGAGCAGTACTTC. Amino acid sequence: CASSEQASEQYF.

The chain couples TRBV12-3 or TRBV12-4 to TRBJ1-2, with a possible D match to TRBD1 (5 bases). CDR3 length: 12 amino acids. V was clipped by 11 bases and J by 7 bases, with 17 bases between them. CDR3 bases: TGTGCCGGGAAATCAGGGAGAGGTGGCTACACCTTC. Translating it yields CAGKSGRGGYTF.

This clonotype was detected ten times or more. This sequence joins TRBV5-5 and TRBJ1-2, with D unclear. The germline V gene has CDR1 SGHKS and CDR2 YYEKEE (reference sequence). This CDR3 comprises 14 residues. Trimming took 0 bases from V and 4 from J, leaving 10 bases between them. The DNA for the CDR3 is TGTGCCAGCAGCTTGGCCACCGCTTCCTATGGCTACACCTTC. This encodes CASSLATASYGYTF.

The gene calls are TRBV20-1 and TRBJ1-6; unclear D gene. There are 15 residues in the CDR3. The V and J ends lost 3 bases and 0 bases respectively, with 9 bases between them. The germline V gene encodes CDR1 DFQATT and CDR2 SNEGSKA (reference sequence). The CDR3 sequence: CSASQDCSYNSPLHF. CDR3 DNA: TGCAGTGCTAGCCAGGACTGCTCCTATAATTCACCCCTCCACTTT.

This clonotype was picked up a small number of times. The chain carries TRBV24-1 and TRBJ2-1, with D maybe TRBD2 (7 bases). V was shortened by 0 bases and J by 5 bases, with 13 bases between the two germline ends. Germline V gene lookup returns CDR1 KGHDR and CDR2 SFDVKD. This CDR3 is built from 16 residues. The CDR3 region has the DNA TGTGCCACCAGTGATTTGCGGGGAGGGGGTAACAATGAGCAGTTCTTC. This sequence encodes CATSDLRGGGNNEQFF.

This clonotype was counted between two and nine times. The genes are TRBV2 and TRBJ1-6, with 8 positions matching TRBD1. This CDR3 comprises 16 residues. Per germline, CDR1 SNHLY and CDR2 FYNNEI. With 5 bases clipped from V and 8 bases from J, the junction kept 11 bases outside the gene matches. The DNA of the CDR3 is TGTGCCAGCAGTTGGCGGTTGGGACAGGCGGATTCACCCCTCCACTTT. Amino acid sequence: CASSWRLGQADSPLHF.

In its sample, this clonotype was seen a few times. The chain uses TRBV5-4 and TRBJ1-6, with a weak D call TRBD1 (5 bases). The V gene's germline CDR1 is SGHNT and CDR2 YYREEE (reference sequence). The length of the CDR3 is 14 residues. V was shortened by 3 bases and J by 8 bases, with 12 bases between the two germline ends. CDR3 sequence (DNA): TGTGCCAGCAGCTATAAGGGGAAACATTCACCCCTCCACTTT. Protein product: CASSYKGKHSPLHF.

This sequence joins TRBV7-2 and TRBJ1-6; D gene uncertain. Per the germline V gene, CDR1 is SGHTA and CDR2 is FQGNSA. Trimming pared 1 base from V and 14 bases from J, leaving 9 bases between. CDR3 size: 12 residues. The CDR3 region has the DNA TGTGCCAGCAGCTTAGAGGGCCGCACCCTCCACTTT. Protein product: CASSLEGRTLHF.

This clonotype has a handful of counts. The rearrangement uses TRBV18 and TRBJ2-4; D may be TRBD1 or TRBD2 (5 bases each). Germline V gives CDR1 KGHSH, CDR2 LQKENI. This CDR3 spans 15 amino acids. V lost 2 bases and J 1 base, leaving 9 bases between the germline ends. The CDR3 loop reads CASSPGDDAKNIQYF. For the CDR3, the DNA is TGTGCCAGCTCACCAGGGGACGATGCCAAAAACATTCAGTACTTC.

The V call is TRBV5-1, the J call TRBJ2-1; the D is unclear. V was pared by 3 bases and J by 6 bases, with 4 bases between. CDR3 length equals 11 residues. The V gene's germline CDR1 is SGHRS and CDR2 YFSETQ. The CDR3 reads CASSSLNEQFF. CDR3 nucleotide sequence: TGCGCCAGCAGCTCCCTCAATGAGCAGTTCTTC.

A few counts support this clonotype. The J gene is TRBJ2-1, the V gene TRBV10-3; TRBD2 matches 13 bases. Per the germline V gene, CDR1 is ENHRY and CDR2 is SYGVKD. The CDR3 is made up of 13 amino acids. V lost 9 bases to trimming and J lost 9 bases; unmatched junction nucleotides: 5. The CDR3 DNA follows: TGTGCCATTACTAGCGGGGGGGCCGCTGAGCAGTTCTTC. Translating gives CAITSGGAAEQFF.

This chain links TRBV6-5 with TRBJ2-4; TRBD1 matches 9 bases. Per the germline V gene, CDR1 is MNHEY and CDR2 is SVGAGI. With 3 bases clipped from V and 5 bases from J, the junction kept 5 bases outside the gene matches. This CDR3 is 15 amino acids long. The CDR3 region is CASSYGTGFQNIQYF. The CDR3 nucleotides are TGTGCCAGCAGTTATGGGACAGGGTTCCAAAACATTCAGTACTTC.

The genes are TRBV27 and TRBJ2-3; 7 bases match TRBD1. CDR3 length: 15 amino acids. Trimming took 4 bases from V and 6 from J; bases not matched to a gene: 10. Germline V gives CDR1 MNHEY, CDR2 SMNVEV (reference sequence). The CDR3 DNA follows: TGTGCCAGCAGTTCACCCCCGACAGGGAAGGATACGCAGTATTTT. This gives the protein CASSSPPTGKDTQYF.

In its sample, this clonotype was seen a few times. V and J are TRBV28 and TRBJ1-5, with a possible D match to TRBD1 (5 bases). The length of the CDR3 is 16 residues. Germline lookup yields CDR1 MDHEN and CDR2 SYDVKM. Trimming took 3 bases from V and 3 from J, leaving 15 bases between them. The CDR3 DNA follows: TGTGCCAGCAGTTTTCGCATGTCAGGGCCCAATCAGCCCCAGCATTTT. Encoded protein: CASSFRMSGPNQPQHF.

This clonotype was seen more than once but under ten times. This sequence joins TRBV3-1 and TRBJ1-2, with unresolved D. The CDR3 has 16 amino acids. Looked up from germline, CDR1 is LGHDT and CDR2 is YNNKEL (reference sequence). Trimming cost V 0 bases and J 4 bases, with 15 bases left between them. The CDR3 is CASSQESAIYFYGYTF. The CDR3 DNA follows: TGTGCCAGCAGCCAAGAATCAGCAATCTATTTCTATGGCTACACCTTC.

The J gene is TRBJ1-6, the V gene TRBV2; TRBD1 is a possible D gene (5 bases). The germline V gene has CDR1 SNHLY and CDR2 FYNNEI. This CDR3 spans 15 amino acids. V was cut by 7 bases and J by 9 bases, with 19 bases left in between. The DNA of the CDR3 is TGTGCCAGCACCGATAGCGGACAAATCAGTTCACCCCTCCACTTT. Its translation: CASTDSGQISSPLHF.

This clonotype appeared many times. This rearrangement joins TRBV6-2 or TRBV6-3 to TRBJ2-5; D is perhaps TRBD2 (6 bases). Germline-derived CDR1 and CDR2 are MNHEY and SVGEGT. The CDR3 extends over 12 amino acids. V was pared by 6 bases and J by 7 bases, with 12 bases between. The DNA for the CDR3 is TGTGCCAGCAGCCTTCCAGCGGGGACCCAGTACTTC. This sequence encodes CASSLPAGTQYF.

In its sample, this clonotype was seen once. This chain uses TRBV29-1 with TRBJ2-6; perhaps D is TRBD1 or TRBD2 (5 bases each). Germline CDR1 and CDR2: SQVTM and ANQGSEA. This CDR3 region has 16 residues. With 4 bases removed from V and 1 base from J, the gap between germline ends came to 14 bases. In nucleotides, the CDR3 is TGCAGCGTTGTGGGCAGGGAGCCATCTGGGGCCAACGTCCTGACTTTC. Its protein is CSVVGREPSGANVLTF.

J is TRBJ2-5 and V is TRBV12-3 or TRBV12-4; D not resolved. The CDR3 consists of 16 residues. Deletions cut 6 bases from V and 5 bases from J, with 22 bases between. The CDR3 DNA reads TGTGCCAGCAGCCCCAATAGGCAGAATCGAAAGGAGACCCAGTACTTC. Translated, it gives CASSPNRQNRKETQYF.

The CDR3 loop is CASSESSDSYEQYF. The CDR3 nucleotides read TGCGCCAGCAGTGAGTCGTCAGACTCCTACGAGCAGTACTTC. J is TRBJ2-7 and V is TRBV10-2; no firm D call. Trimming cost V 0 bases and J 0 bases, with 6 bases left between them. Germline CDR1 WSHSY, CDR2 SAAADI. This CDR3 has 14 amino acids.

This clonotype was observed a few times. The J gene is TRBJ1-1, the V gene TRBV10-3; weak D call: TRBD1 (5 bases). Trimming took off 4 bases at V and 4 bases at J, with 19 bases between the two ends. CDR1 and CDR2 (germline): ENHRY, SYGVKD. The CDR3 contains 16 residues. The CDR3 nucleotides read TGTGCCATCAGTGCGCGTATGGGCAGGGAGGGCACTGAAGCTTTCTTT. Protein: CAISARMGREGTEAFF.

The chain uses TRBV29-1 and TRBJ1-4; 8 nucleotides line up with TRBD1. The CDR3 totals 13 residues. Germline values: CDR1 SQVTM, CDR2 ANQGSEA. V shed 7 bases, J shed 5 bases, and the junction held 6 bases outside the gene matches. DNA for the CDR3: TGCAGCGGCGGGACAGGTGTCAATGAAAAACTGTTTTTT. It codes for CSGGTGVNEKLFF.

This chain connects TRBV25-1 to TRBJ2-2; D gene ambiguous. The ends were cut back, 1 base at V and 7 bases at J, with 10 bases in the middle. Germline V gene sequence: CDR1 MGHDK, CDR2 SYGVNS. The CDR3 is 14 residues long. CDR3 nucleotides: TGTGCCAGCAGTGAATTGGTAGGGATCGGGGAGCTGTTTTTT. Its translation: CASSELVGIGELFF.

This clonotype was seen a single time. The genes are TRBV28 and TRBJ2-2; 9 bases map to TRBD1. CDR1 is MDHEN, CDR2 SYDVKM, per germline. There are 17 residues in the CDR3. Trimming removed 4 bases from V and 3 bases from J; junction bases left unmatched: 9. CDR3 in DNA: TGTGCCAGCAGTTCCCGCCGACAGGGGGACTACACCGGGGAGCTGTTTTTT. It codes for CASSSRRQGDYTGELFF.